A single sample is the source of the 29 T cell receptor beta chains below, sequenced in a study of patients and donors after allogeneic stem cell transplantation. TCRdb fed the RT-PCR reads into MiXCR, producing one record per CDR3 protein. The sample carries some 87,000 distinct CDR3 sequences, 45% to 50% recorded once. Sequenced input: blood, either unsorted or a sorted T cell fraction (not recorded which). The source of these receptors is a human donor who was either an allogeneic HSCT recipient or a stem cell or donor lymphocyte infusion donor (not recorded which). It is not recorded whose cells these are; they may come from a transplant donor.

This clonotype was detected a few times. This chain's CDR3 is CASSLPIVPRGGYTF. The DNA for the CDR3 is TGTGCCAGCAGTCTACCGATAGTCCCCCGTGGAGGCTACACCTTC. J is TRBJ1-2 and V is TRBV6-6; D ambiguous. The V gene lost 5 bases and the J gene lost 8 bases, with 21 bases spanning the gap. Germline assignment: CDR1 MNHNY and CDR2 SVGAGI (reference sequence). The CDR3 length is 15 residues.

The chain links TRBV7-9 to TRBJ2-3, with TRBD1 as a possible D gene (8 bases). This CDR3 region has 16 residues. V lost 5 bases, J lost 0 bases, and 15 bases lay in between. The germline V gene encodes CDR1 SEHNR and CDR2 FQNEAQ (reference sequence). The DNA of the CDR3 is TGTGCCAGCAGCACCCACAGGGGGGGGAGCACAGATACGCAGTATTTT. This encodes CASSTHRGGSTDTQYF.

This clonotype was seen a handful of times. CDR3: CAWSGGRNTEAFF. The CDR3 nucleotides are TGTGCCTGGAGTGGCGGAAGGAACACTGAAGCTTTCTTT. The J gene is TRBJ1-1, the V gene TRBV30; D unclear. CDR3 length: 13 residues. Germline CDR1 and CDR2: GTSNPN and SVGIG (reference sequence). V was cut by 1 base and J by 1 base, with 7 bases left in between.

This rearrangement joins TRBV12-3 or TRBV12-4 to TRBJ1-1; a possible D gene is TRBD1 (6 bases). This CDR3 has 10 residues. V was trimmed by 9 bases and J by 12 bases, leaving 14 bases between them. The CDR3: CASSSGQTFF. The CDR3 DNA reads as TGTGCCAGTTCCTCGGGACAAACTTTCTTT.

V gene TRBV7-9 combines with J gene TRBJ2-7, with 9 bases lining up with TRBD1. V shed 5 bases and J 5 bases; nucleotides not matched to a gene: 10. The CDR3 contains 15 residues. Germline CDR1 and CDR2: SEHNR and FQNEAQ (reference sequence). The CDR3 nucleotides are TGTGCCAGCAGCCCCTCGAGGACAGGGGTTGACGAGCAGTACTTC. Protein: CASSPSRTGVDEQYF.

The CDR3: CSARGVSTGQPQHF. The CDR3 nucleotides are TGCAGTGCTAGAGGGGTGTCCACGGGGCAGCCCCAGCATTTT. V and J are TRBV20-1 and TRBJ1-5, with D unclear. The CDR3 contains 14 residues. Germline assignment: CDR1 DFQATT and CDR2 SNEGSKA (reference sequence). Trimming shortened V by 1 base and J by 7 bases, and 14 bases separated the two germline ends.

The CDR3 coding sequence is TGCAGCGTCTCCCACCCACAGGGACGGGACACTGAAGCTTTCTTT. The encoded protein is CSVSHPQGRDTEAFF. The J gene is TRBJ1-1, the V gene TRBV29-1, with a possible D match to TRBD1 (6 bases). Germline CDR1 reads SQVTM; CDR2 reads ANQGSEA. This CDR3 is built from 15 residues. The germline V and J ends were trimmed by 6 bases and 3 bases, with 20 bases remaining between them.

The CDR3 DNA sequence: TGTGCCAGCAGTTTAATCGCCGGGACGGACTATGGCTACACCTTC. It encodes CASSLIAGTDYGYTF. The V call is TRBV28, the J call TRBJ1-2; weak D call: TRBD1 (5 bases). This CDR3 spans 15 amino acids. Per germline, CDR1 MDHEN and CDR2 SYDVKM. Trimming cost V 2 bases and J 3 bases, with 13 bases left between them.

This chain connects TRBV5-1 to TRBJ2-2; 12 nucleotides match TRBD2. This CDR3 region has 16 residues. V shed 4 bases, J shed 3 bases, and the junction held 4 bases outside the gene matches. In germline, CDR1 is SGHRS, CDR2 YFSETQ. CDR3 protein: CASSLGLAGDTGELFF. CDR3 sequence (DNA): TGCGCCAGCAGCCTGGGACTAGCGGGTGACACCGGGGAGCTGTTTTTT.

V is TRBV5-1 and J is TRBJ1-5; D ambiguous. In germline, CDR1 is SGHRS, CDR2 YFSETQ. The CDR3 sequence is 10 residues long. Trimming cost V 6 bases and J 3 bases, with 1 base left between them. This CDR3 reads CASNNQPQHF. For the CDR3, the DNA is TGCGCCAGCAACAATCAGCCCCAGCATTTT.

This clonotype came up a few times. This sequence joins TRBV15 and TRBJ1-2; possibly TRBD1 for D (5 bases). This CDR3 contains 14 residues. V dropped 1 base and J dropped 3 bases, with 9 bases sitting between them. Germline assignment: CDR1 LNHNV and CDR2 YYDKDF (reference sequence). CDR3 sequence (DNA): TGTGCCACCAGCAGAGCAGGGCGAGACTATGGCTACACCTTC. It yields the protein CATSRAGRDYGYTF.

The chain carries TRBV28 and TRBJ2-7, with D unclear. The CDR3 totals 13 residues. V was shortened by 2 bases and J by 4 bases, with 9 bases between the two germline ends. The germline gives CDR1 MDHEN, CDR2 SYDVKM. CDR3 protein: CASSLLTPYEQYF. The CDR3 region has the DNA TGTGCCAGCAGTTTACTAACACCGTACGAGCAGTACTTC.

A word on this clonotype: Lacking the conserved final phenylalanine or tryptophan, this CDR3 likely reflects a read error. The chain employs TRBV20-1 and TRBJ1-4; possible D gene TRBD1, 5 bases. CDR3 length equals 18 residues. Germline loops: CDR1 DFQATT, CDR2 SNEGSKA (reference sequence). Between the trimmed V and J ends, which lost 0 bases and 8 bases, there was a span of 25 bases. CDR3 sequence: CSARDRPPRRGEYEKLFL. DNA for the CDR3: TGCAGTGCTAGAGATCGCCCCCCAAGAAGGGGCGAGTACGAAAAACTGTTTCTT.

The chain carries TRBV6-5 and TRBJ2-1, with D tentatively TRBD2 (5 bases). V gave up 5 bases and J gave up 4 bases, with 12 bases separating them. The V gene's germline CDR1 is MNHEY and CDR2 SVGAGI. There are 14 residues in the CDR3. The CDR3 DNA sequence: TGTGCCAGCAGTGAGGAGGCTGGGTACAATGAGCAGTTCTTC. Its protein is CASSEEAGYNEQFF.

This clonotype has more than one count but fewer than ten. V gene TRBV12-5 combines with J gene TRBJ1-1; TRBD1 is a possible D gene (6 bases). V lost 1 base to trimming and J lost 5 bases, with 11 bases between them. This CDR3 comprises 14 residues. Germline CDR1 and CDR2: LGHNT and FRNRAP. The CDR3 bases are TGTGCTAGTGGTTTGGGACAGGTGAGGACTGAAGCTTTCTTT. This encodes CASGLGQVRTEAFF. Complete variable domain (other parts from reference TRBV12-5 and TRBJ1-1): DARVTQTPRHKVTEMGQEVTMRCQPILGHNTVFWYRQTMMQGLELLAYFRNRAPLDDSGMPKDRFSAEMPDATLATLKIQPSEPRDSAVYFCASGLGQVRTEAFFGQGTRLTVV.

This chain joins TRBV20-1 and TRBJ1-4; TRBD1 agrees at 7 bases. Losses at the gene ends were 6 bases for V and 5 bases for J; bases not matched to a gene: 18. Germline-derived CDR1 and CDR2 are DFQATT and SNEGSKA (reference sequence). The CDR3 length is 17 residues. DNA of the CDR3: TGCAGTGCCCTAGCGGGACAGCTAAGGGTACCAAATGAAAAACTGTTTTTT. This translates into CSALAGQLRVPNEKLFF.

V is TRBV3-1 and J is TRBJ2-7; D is uncertain. Trimming shortened V by 0 bases and J by 3 bases, and 6 bases separated the two germline ends. The CDR3 totals 13 residues. Germline-derived CDR1 and CDR2 are LGHDT and YNNKEL (reference sequence). Written as DNA, the CDR3 is TGTGCCAGCAGCCAAGAGCCTCTCTACGAGCAGTACTTC. Its translation: CASSQEPLYEQYF.

The chain recombines TRBV21-1 with TRBJ1-5; the table gives TRBD1 as D, unverified against the DNA. TRBV21-1 is a pseudogene segment. CDR3 length: 20 amino acids. This chain's CDR3 is CASSKVAAGGSQMSNQPQHF. For the CDR3, the DNA is TGTGCCAGCAGCAAAGTTGCGGCAGGGGGCTCTCAAATGAGCAATCAGCCCCAGCATTTT.

The chain has TRBV20-1 and TRBJ2-3; 10 bases are a match to TRBD2. The CDR3 contains 16 residues. Trimming took 0 bases from V and 2 from J; bases not matched to a gene: 5. Germline-derived CDR1 and CDR2 are DFQATT and SNEGSKA (reference sequence). CDR3 region: CSARDFLAGVTDTQYF. The CDR3 DNA reads as TGCAGTGCTAGAGATTTCCTAGCGGGAGTCACAGATACGCAGTATTTT.

The chain employs TRBV20-1 and TRBJ1-5; D unresolved. V gave up 6 bases and J gave up 6 bases, with 15 bases separating them. Per the germline V gene, CDR1 is DFQATT and CDR2 is SNEGSKA (reference sequence). The CDR3 contains 13 residues. The CDR3 bases are TGCAGTGCCGCCCTGGAATGGGGTCAGCCCCAGCATTTT. Its translation is CSAALEWGQPQHF.

This chain links TRBV20-1 with TRBJ1-2; tentatively, D is TRBD1 (5 bases). CDR1 is DFQATT, CDR2 SNEGSKA, per germline (reference sequence). The CDR3 runs 14 residues. Trimming pared 0 bases from V and 4 bases from J, leaving 12 bases between. The CDR3 DNA reads as TGCAGTGCTAGAGATCCGACAGCTACCTATGGCTACACCTTC. Residues: CSARDPTATYGYTF.

The CDR3 here is CASSLLDAGGSYEQYF. The CDR3 nucleotides are TGTGCCAGCAGCTTACTCGACGCGGGAGGCTCCTACGAGCAGTACTTC. The chain has TRBV7-8 and TRBJ2-7; 8 positions match TRBD2. The V and J ends lost 2 bases and 0 bases, in that order; junction bases with no gene match: 6. CDR3 length equals 16 residues. CDR1 is SGHVS and CDR2 is FQNEAQ in the germline V gene.

V usage is TRBV7-2 and J usage is TRBJ1-3; D not resolved. The CDR3 is 13 amino acids. The germline CDR1 and CDR2 sequences are SGHTA and FQGNSA. With 4 bases removed from V and 2 bases from J, the gap between germline ends came to 6 bases. The CDR3 here is CASSSTPGNTIYF. As DNA, the CDR3 is TGTGCCAGCAGCTCCACGCCTGGAAACACCATATATTTT.

The CDR3 here is CAWSAGFSTNEKLFF. The CDR3, as DNA: TGTGCCTGGAGTGCCGGCTTCTCAACTAATGAAAAACTGTTTTTT. The chain is built from TRBV30 and TRBJ1-4; D is undetermined. Trimming removed 1 base from V and 0 bases from J, with 9 bases in between. The CDR3 runs 15 residues. CDR1 and CDR2 from the germline V gene are GTSNPN and SVGIG (reference sequence).

This chain connects TRBV28 to TRBJ1-2; perhaps TRBD1 as D (5 bases). In germline, CDR1 is MDHEN, CDR2 SYDVKM. V was shortened by 6 bases and J by 7 bases, with 18 bases between the two germline ends. CDR3 length: 14 residues. CDR3 sequence (DNA): TGTGCCAGCAGAAATGCGTGGCAGGGAGGTGGCTACACCTTC. Encoded protein: CASRNAWQGGGYTF.

The chain combines TRBV28 with TRBJ2-5, with D uncertain. This CDR3 is built from 14 residues. Germline lookup yields CDR1 MDHEN and CDR2 SYDVKM. Trimming removed 5 bases at V and 5 bases at J, with 15 bases between. CDR3 sequence: CASSIIDSWETQYF. For the CDR3, the DNA is TGTGCCAGCAGTATTATCGACTCCTGGGAGACCCAGTACTTC. The full variable domain, rest sourced from reference TRBV28 and TRBJ2-5, is DVKVTQSSRYLVKRTGEKVFLECVQDMDHENMFWYRQDPGLGLRLIYFSYDVKMKEKGDIPEGYSVSREKKERFSLILESASTNQTSMYLCASSIIDSWETQYFGPGTRLLVL.

The sample holds a few counts of this clonotype. The J gene is TRBJ1-1, the V gene TRBV5-5; D possibly corresponds to TRBD1 (6 bases). The ends were cut back, 2 bases at V and 3 bases at J, with 14 bases in the middle. From germline, CDR1 is SGHKS and CDR2 YYEKEE (reference sequence). This CDR3 comprises 15 residues. The CDR3 is CASSFPTGGDTEAFF. In DNA, the CDR3 is TGTGCCAGCAGCTTCCCGACAGGCGGGGACACTGAAGCTTTCTTT.

V gene TRBV9 combines with J gene TRBJ1-6, with unresolved D. Trimming shortened V by 0 bases and J by 6 bases, and 10 bases separated the two germline ends. This CDR3 comprises 15 residues. CDR1 is SGDLS, CDR2 YYNGEE, per germline. The CDR3 DNA follows: TGTGCCAGCAGCGTAGCATACGGACTTAATTCACCCCTCCACTTT. Residues: CASSVAYGLNSPLHF.

The chain carries TRBV6-5 and TRBJ1-2; D is undetermined. CDR1 and CDR2 from the germline V gene are MNHEY and SVGAGI. The CDR3 contains 13 residues. Trimming removed 6 bases from V and 1 base from J, with 9 bases in between. This chain's CDR3 is CASSGFLNYGYTF. CDR3 sequence (DNA): TGTGCCAGCAGCGGTTTTCTTAACTATGGCTACACCTTC.